This entry lists 30 T cell receptor beta chains sequenced from one sample in a study of CD8+CD57+ T cells in acquired aplastic anemia. Profiling that covered TCR beta VDJ and CDR3 relied on genomic DNA as its template. TCRdb re-analysed the reads in MiXCR, keeping a single row per CDR3 protein. Altogether fewer than 250,000 distinct CDR3 sequences are present, around half being singletons, with the ten largest covering under 9%. It was patients with CD8+CD57+ cell expansion by flow cytometry who were chosen for sequencing. The sample was sorted CD4+, CD8+, or CD8+CD57+ T cells (not recorded which) from PBMCs. All receptors derive from a human donor with aplastic anemia.

The V call is TRBV7-9, the J call TRBJ2-5; D possibly corresponds to TRBD1 (5 bases). Germline V gives CDR1 SEHNR, CDR2 FQNEAQ (reference sequence). The germline V and J ends were trimmed by 3 bases and 5 bases, with 10 bases remaining between them. The CDR3 extends over 13 amino acids. CDR3 protein: CASSFRVDETQYF. The CDR3 DNA sequence: TGTGCCAGCAGCTTCAGGGTGGATGAGACCCAGTACTTC. Supplemented by reference TRBV7-9 and TRBJ2-5, the full variable domain reads DTGVSQNPRHKITKRGQNVTFRCDPISEHNRLYWYRQTLGQGPEFLTYFQNEAQLEKSRLLSDRFSAERPKGSFSTLEIQRTEQGDSAMYLCASSFRVDETQYFGPGTRLLVL.

This clonotype appeared a few times. The chain joins TRBV6-6 to TRBJ2-6; D unclear. The CDR3 covers 17 residues. Germline V gene data show CDR1 as MNHNY and CDR2 as SVGAGI (reference sequence). V was clipped by 6 bases and J by 2 bases, with 17 bases between them. The CDR3 region is CASRINPTGPGANVLTF. The DNA of the CDR3 is TGTGCCAGCAGGATAAACCCCACTGGGCCTGGGGCCAACGTCCTGACTTTC.

The sample holds many counts of this clonotype. The chain links TRBV5-1 to TRBJ2-3; D uncertain. The CDR3 sequence is 11 residues long. Germline CDR1 and CDR2: SGHRS and YFSETQ. V was clipped by 4 bases and J by 6 bases, with 6 bases between them. CDR3 protein: CASSGKDTQYF. In DNA, the CDR3 is TGCGCCAGCAGCGGAAAGGATACGCAGTATTTT.

This clonotype showed up just a few times. The chain employs TRBV7-8 and TRBJ2-5, with 7 bases fitting TRBD2. V lost 5 bases and J lost 1; bases outside the gene matches: 4. CDR3 length: 14 residues. Germline values: CDR1 SGHVS, CDR2 FQNEAQ. The CDR3 spells CASSQAGFQETQYF. The CDR3 bases are TGTGCCAGCAGCCAAGCGGGGTTCCAAGAGACCCAGTACTTC.

The chain combines TRBV9 with TRBJ1-2, with D possibly being TRBD1 (5 bases). Germline assignment: CDR1 SGDLS and CDR2 YYNGEE. V was pared by 4 bases and J by 6 bases, with 13 bases between. This CDR3 is built from 13 residues. The CDR3: CASSLGGVDGYTF. DNA for the CDR3: TGTGCCAGCAGCCTGGGGGGGGTCGATGGCTACACCTTC.

This clonotype has only a few counts. A read error may be the cause here, since a much bigger clone is one base away. V usage is TRBV6-1 and J usage is TRBJ1-1; D not resolved. The CDR3 runs 14 residues. V dropped 4 bases and J dropped 1 base, with 10 bases sitting between them. Germline V gene data show CDR1 as MNHNS and CDR2 as SASEGT. Here the CDR3 reads CASSGGNGNTEAFF. CDR3 in DNA: TGTGCCAGCAGTGGAGGGAACGGGAACACTGAAGCTTTCTTT.

This clonotype was found many times. The V call is TRBV4-3, the J call TRBJ1-2; 12 bases line up with TRBD1. This CDR3 spans 17 amino acids. V gave up 3 bases and J gave up 8 bases; unmatched junction bases: 13. The germline gives CDR1 LGHNA, CDR2 YSLEER. In DNA, the CDR3 is TGCGCCAGCAGCCAGGAAACAACGGGACAGGGGGCACGCGGCTACACCTTC. As protein: CASSQETTGQGARGYTF.

The chain combines TRBV15 with TRBJ2-3; 7 nucleotides line up with TRBD1. The CDR3 loop spans 14 amino acids. Per the germline V gene, CDR1 is LNHNV and CDR2 is YYDKDF (reference sequence). Losses at the gene ends were 1 base for V and 4 bases for J; bases not matched to a gene: 2. In nucleotides, the CDR3 is TGTGCCACCAGCAGAGGAACAGGGGCAGATACGCAGTATTTT. It is translated as CATSRGTGADTQYF.

CDR3 amino acids: CASSKAAGSGYEQYF. The CDR3 region has the DNA TGTGCCAGCAGCAAAGCAGCGGGGTCAGGCTACGAGCAGTACTTC. The chain is built from TRBV5-6 and TRBJ2-7, with 7 bases that match TRBD2. This CDR3 comprises 15 residues. Trimming removed 4 bases from V and 3 bases from J; junction bases left unmatched: 10. Germline V lookup: CDR1 SGHDT, CDR2 YYEEEE. Combining the CDR3 with reference TRBV5-6 and TRBJ2-7 gives the whole variable domain DAGVTQSPTHLIKTRGQQVTLRCSPKSGHDTVSWYQQALGQGPQFIFQYYEEEERQRGNFPDRFSGHQFPNYSSELNVNALLLGDSALYLCASSKAAGSGYEQYFGPGTRLTVT.

This clonotype was seen at least ten times. This chain connects TRBV9 to TRBJ2-1, with a possible D match to TRBD1 (6 bases). Trimming shortened V by 0 bases and J by 0 bases, and 13 bases separated the two germline ends. This CDR3 region has 17 residues. In germline, CDR1 is SGDLS, CDR2 YYNGEE. CDR3: CASSVGLRGSSYNEQFF. The CDR3 coding sequence is TGTGCCAGCAGCGTAGGCCTCAGGGGAAGCTCCTACAATGAGCAGTTCTTC.

This sequence joins TRBV7-9 and TRBJ2-3; 9 bases agree with TRBD1. V lost 5 bases to trimming and J lost 2 bases; unmatched junction nucleotides: 5. This CDR3 contains 15 residues. Germline V gene data show CDR1 as SEHNR and CDR2 as FQNEAQ (reference sequence). CDR3 sequence (DNA): TGTGCCAGCAGCATCGGACAGGGGAACACAGATACGCAGTATTTT. Translated, it gives CASSIGQGNTDTQYF.

The sample holds many counts of this clonotype. This sequence joins TRBV19 and TRBJ2-7, with D tentatively TRBD1 (5 bases). The germline V gene has CDR1 LNHDA and CDR2 SQIVND (reference sequence). V lost 5 bases to trimming and J lost 6 bases, with 20 bases between them. CDR3 length: 15 amino acids. CDR3 coding DNA: TGTGCCAGTAGTCTAAGACGACAGAGAACGGCCGAGCAGTACTTC. Residues: CASSLRRQRTAEQYF.

The chain couples TRBV15 to TRBJ1-1, with D uncertain. Per the germline V gene, CDR1 is LNHNV and CDR2 is YYDKDF (reference sequence). The CDR3 is made up of 15 amino acids. The V and J ends lost 0 bases and 4 bases respectively, with 12 bases between them. CDR3 loop: CATSRDGRVGTEAFF. The CDR3 nucleotides read TGTGCCACCAGCAGAGATGGGCGGGTCGGCACTGAAGCTTTCTTT.

This chain joins TRBV19 and TRBJ2-7, with D possibly matching TRBD1 (5 bases). The CDR3 covers 13 residues. Trimming removed 4 bases at V and 3 bases at J, with 10 bases between. In germline, CDR1 is LNHDA, CDR2 SQIVND (reference sequence). CDR3 residues: CASSRTTFYEQYF. The DNA of the CDR3 is TGTGCCAGTAGTAGGACAACTTTCTACGAGCAGTACTTC.

V and J are TRBV19 and TRBJ2-7, with D possibly being TRBD1 (6 bases). The CDR3 runs 14 residues. The germline V and J ends were trimmed by 9 bases and 3 bases, with 18 bases remaining between them. Germline CDR1 LNHDA, CDR2 SQIVND (reference sequence). DNA of the CDR3: TGTGCCAGCAGCTCCTTGGGGGCGGGCTACGAGCAGTACTTC. Encoded protein: CASSSLGAGYEQYF.

This clonotype was counted between two and nine times. This sequence joins TRBV27 and TRBJ2-1, with D unclear. The length of the CDR3 is 14 residues. Germline V gene data show CDR1 as MNHEY and CDR2 as SMNVEV (reference sequence). V lost 3 bases, J lost 3 bases, and 9 bases lay in between. CDR3 in amino acids: CASSLGYLYNEQFF. As DNA, the CDR3 is TGTGCCAGCAGTTTGGGTTATCTCTACAATGAGCAGTTCTTC.

The chain uses TRBV5-1 and TRBJ1-2; D remains ambiguous. Germline loops: CDR1 SGHRS, CDR2 YFSETQ. V lost 4 bases and J 8 bases, leaving 18 bases between the germline ends. This CDR3 contains 14 residues. The CDR3 DNA sequence: TGCGCCAGCAGCCCACCGTTAGAAGCAGGAGGCTACACCTTC. This codes for CASSPPLEAGGYTF.

Details on this clonotype: A much larger clone differs from this one at a single base, so this may be a read error. The chain recombines TRBV7-8 with TRBJ2-7; tentatively, D is TRBD1 or TRBD2 (5 bases each). Per germline, CDR1 SGHVS and CDR2 FQNEAQ. This CDR3 contains 15 residues. Trimming pared 7 bases from V and 5 bases from J, leaving 21 bases between. The DNA for the CDR3 is TGTGCCAGCAACCCCCGGACGAGAGGGGTCCACGAGCAGTACTTC. Encoded protein: CASNPRTRGVHEQYF. The variable domain in full, completed from reference TRBV7-8 and TRBJ2-7, reads GAGVSQSPRYKVAKRGQDVALRCDPISGHVSLFWYQQALGQGPEFLTYFQNEAQLDKSGLPSDRFFAERPEGSVSTLKIQRTQQEDSAVYLCASNPRTRGVHEQYFGPGTRLTVT.

This clonotype was counted at least ten times. CDR3 DNA: TGTGCCAGCAGTCCGACAGGGAAAAGCCAAGAGACCCAGTACTTC. Protein product: CASSPTGKSQETQYF. The V call is TRBV12-3 or TRBV12-4, the J call TRBJ2-5, with 7 bases identical to TRBD1. V lost 5 bases to trimming and J lost 1 base; unmatched junction nucleotides: 7. The CDR3 length is 15 residues.

J is TRBJ2-7 and V is TRBV19; D gene unclear. The CDR3 length is 16 residues. Trimming cost V 3 bases and J 3 bases, with 18 bases left between them. Germline V gives CDR1 LNHDA, CDR2 SQIVND (reference sequence). CDR3: CASSIRHLRQDYEQYF. The CDR3 DNA reads TGTGCCAGTAGTATCAGGCATTTGAGGCAAGACTACGAGCAGTACTTC.

The sample holds one count of this clonotype. The J gene is TRBJ1-1, the V gene TRBV9; 7 bases fit TRBD1. Germline CDR1 SGDLS, CDR2 YYNGEE. The CDR3 consists of 14 residues. Losses at the gene ends were 5 bases for V and 0 bases for J; bases not matched to a gene: 4. Here the CDR3 reads CASREGALNTEAFF. The CDR3 nucleotides read TGTGCCAGCAGAGAGGGGGCGCTGAACACTGAAGCTTTCTTT. Drawing the rest from reference TRBV9 and TRBJ1-1, the complete variable domain is DSGVTQTPKHLITATGQRVTLRCSPRSGDLSVYWYQQSLDQGLQFLIQYYNGEERAKGNILERFSAQQFPDLHSELNLSSLELGDSALYFCASREGALNTEAFFGQGTRLTVV.

The rearrangement joins TRBV10-3 to TRBJ2-7, with D tentatively TRBD1 (6 bases). V shed 9 bases and J shed 0 bases, with 12 bases lying between them. This CDR3 region has 13 residues. The germline V gene has CDR1 ENHRY and CDR2 SYGVKD. The CDR3 nucleotides read TGTGCCATAAACAGGGATGGCTCCTACGAGCAGTACTTC. The encoded protein is CAINRDGSYEQYF.

This clonotype was seen at least ten times. This chain uses TRBV6-6 with TRBJ2-6, with D possibly TRBD2 on 6 matching bases. The CDR3 extends over 16 amino acids. V lost 0 bases and J 0 bases, leaving 6 bases between the germline ends. The germline V gene encodes CDR1 MNHNY and CDR2 SVGAGI (reference sequence). In DNA, the CDR3 is TGTGCCAGCAGTTACTCGCGGGACTCTGGGGCCAACGTCCTGACTTTC. Its protein product is CASSYSRDSGANVLTF.

As for this clonotype: A much larger clonotype is one base distant, so this may be a read error. The CDR3 reads CASSFSVSGGVEQYF. The CDR3 DNA reads as TGTGCCAGCAGCTTCTCCGTGTCAGGGGGCGTCGAGCAGTACTTC. The V and J genes are TRBV7-9 and TRBJ2-7, with 8 bases matching TRBD1. The junction had 10 bases not matched to a gene; V was cut back by 3 bases and J by 6 bases. This CDR3 has 15 amino acids. From germline, CDR1 is SEHNR and CDR2 FQNEAQ (reference sequence). Variable domain in full (rest from reference TRBV7-9 and TRBJ2-7): DTGVSQNPRHKITKRGQNVTFRCDPISEHNRLYWYRQTLGQGPEFLTYFQNEAQLEKSRLLSDRFSAERPKGSFSTLEIQRTEQGDSAMYLCASSFSVSGGVEQYFGPGTRLTVT.

This clonotype was observed at least ten times. The chain recombines TRBV20-1 with TRBJ2-5; 9 bases agree with TRBD2. The J segment lost 3 bases and the V segment lost 8 bases, leaving 10 bases of the junction unmatched. Germline lookup yields CDR1 DFQATT and CDR2 SNEGSKA (reference sequence). The CDR3 runs to 14 residues. The CDR3 DNA reads TGCAGTTATTTGACTAGCGGTAGGAAAGAGACCCAGTACTTC. As protein: CSYLTSGRKETQYF.

This chain joins TRBV10-1 and TRBJ1-5; no firm D call. Trimming pared 0 bases from V and 7 bases from J, leaving 7 bases between. Germline loops: CDR1 WNHNN, CDR2 SYGVQD (reference sequence). The CDR3 consists of 13 residues. The DNA of the CDR3 is TGCGCCAGCAGTGAGTCGAGCTGGCAGCCCCAGCATTTT. This codes for CASSESSWQPQHF.

V gene TRBV19 combines with J gene TRBJ1-2; 7 positions agree with TRBD1. The CDR3 spans 13 residues. With V trimmed by 3 bases and J by 3 bases, 1 base remained unmatched. Per the germline V gene, CDR1 is LNHDA and CDR2 is SQIVND (reference sequence). CDR3 protein: CASSITGDYGYTF. For the CDR3, the DNA is TGTGCCAGTAGTATCACAGGGGACTATGGCTACACCTTC.

In this sample, this clonotype turned up many times. This chain links TRBV2 with TRBJ2-1, with 7 bases fitting TRBD2. Unmatched junction bases numbered 11, after V lost 7 bases and J lost 8 bases. This CDR3 region has 14 residues. Germline CDR1 SNHLY, CDR2 FYNNEI. The CDR3 DNA is TGTGCCAGCACTCCCGGGACTATGGACCATGAGCAGTTCTTC. Amino acids: CASTPGTMDHEQFF.

On this clonotype: The conserved closing phenylalanine or tryptophan is absent in this CDR3, likely reflecting a read error. No DNA is shown, since the ends of the CDR3 on it are uncertain; the CDR3 is the one TCRdb lists. The chain is built from TRBV7-3 and TRBJ1-1. Termini included, the CDR3 measures 9 amino acids. Germline-derived CDR1 and CDR2 are SGHTA and FQGTGA. This chain's CDR3 is CASSLTEKP.

This clonotype came up many times. The chain couples TRBV2 to TRBJ2-3; D is unresolved. V lost 6 bases and J 3 bases, leaving 19 bases between the germline ends. The CDR3 is 16 amino acids. In germline, CDR1 is SNHLY, CDR2 FYNNEI. The CDR3 protein is CASRASEDRTTDTQYF. The CDR3 nucleotides are TGTGCCAGCAGGGCCTCTGAAGACCGAACTACAGATACGCAGTATTTT.